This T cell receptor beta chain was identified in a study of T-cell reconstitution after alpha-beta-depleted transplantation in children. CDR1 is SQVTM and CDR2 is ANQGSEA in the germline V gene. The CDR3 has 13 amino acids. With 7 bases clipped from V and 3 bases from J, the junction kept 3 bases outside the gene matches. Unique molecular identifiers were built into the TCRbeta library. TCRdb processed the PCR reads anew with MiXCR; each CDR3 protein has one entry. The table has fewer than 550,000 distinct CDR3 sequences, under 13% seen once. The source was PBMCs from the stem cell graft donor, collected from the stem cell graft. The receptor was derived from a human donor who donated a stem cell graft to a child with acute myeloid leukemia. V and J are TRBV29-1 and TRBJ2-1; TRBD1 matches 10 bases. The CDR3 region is CSARTGGYNEQFF. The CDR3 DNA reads TGCAGCGCCCGGACAGGGGGCTACAATGAGCAGTTCTTC.